The rows below give T cell receptor beta chains drawn from one sample of a study of tumor-infiltrating lymphocytes in localized non-small cell lung cancer. This table comes from immunoSEQ multiplex PCR, and its TCRdb copy is limited to in-frame clones, with some not included. The sample includes 9,900 or so clones, around four fifths of them seen just once. Material: uninvolved lung tissue not adjacent to the tumor. Receptors originate from a human donor with non-small cell lung cancer. Both conserved end residues are part of each CDR3. D genes are given only for firm matches. Rows may omit the clone size; those that give it use once, few, many or a size class.

clone_size,j_call,v_call,d_call,cdr3_aa,cdr3_nt
.,TRBJ1-2,TRBV29-1,.,CSVEGVVRRVNTF,TGCAGCGTTGAAGGGGTGGTCAGGAGGGTAAACACCTTC
.,TRBJ1-2,TRBV11-2,.,CASSLGQVGGRHYTF,TGTGCCAGCAGCTTAGGTCAGGTGGGGGGGCGTCACTACACCTTC
.,TRBJ2-2,TRBV15,.,CATSREAGELFF,TGTGCCACCAGCAGGGAAGCGGGGGAGCTGTTTTTT
once,TRBJ2-5,TRBV6-5,.,CASRVLETQYF,TGTGCCAGCAGAGTTTTAGAGACCCAGTACTTC
.,TRBJ1-6,TRBV29-1,TRBD1,CSVRGTENSPLHF,TGCAGCGTCCGTGGGACAGAGAATTCACCCCTCCACTTT
.,TRBJ2-2,TRBV5-4,TRBD1,CASSFTGGYTGELFF,TGTGCCAGCAGCTTTACAGGGGGTTACACCGGGGAGCTGTTTTTT
.,TRBJ2-5,TRBV6-1,.,CASSVSIRGYQETQYF,TGTGCCAGCAGTGTTAGTATAAGGGGGTACCAAGAGACCCAGTACTTC
.,TRBJ1-2,TRBV19,TRBD1,CASTRTGRGGYTF,TGTGCCAGTACCCGGACAGGGCGAGGCGGCTACACCTTC
.,TRBJ2-7,TRBV5-6,.,CASSLWVGYEQYF,TGTGCCAGCAGCTTGTGGGTTGGCTACGAGCAGTACTTC
.,TRBJ1-2,TRBV6-5,.,CASSYGRFYGYTF,TGTGCCAGCAGTTACGGTAGATTCTATGGCTACACCTTC
.,TRBJ2-6,TRBV4-3,.,CASSRSDSGANVLTF,TGCGCCAGCAGCCGGAGCGACTCTGGGGCCAACGTCCTGACTTTC
once,TRBJ2-2,TRBV19,.,CASSIDLQGRLFF,TGTGCCAGTAGTATAGATCTTCAGGGGCGGCTGTTTTTT
few,TRBJ1-4,TRBV28,.,CASQDRIEKLFF,TGTGCCAGCCAGGATCGGATCGAAAAACTGTTTTTT
medium-sized,TRBJ1-2,TRBV4-3,TRBD1,CASSQEARGVGGYTF,TGCGCCAGCAGCCAAGAGGCCAGGGGGGTAGGGGGCTACACCTTC
.,TRBJ2-7,TRBV28,.,CASSLGPHIYEQYF,TGTGCCAGCAGTTTAGGTCCCCACATCTACGAGCAGTACTTC
.,TRBJ2-3,TRBV15,.,CATSRDLYQDTQYF,TGTGCCACCAGCAGAGACCTATATCAAGATACGCAGTATTTT
.,TRBJ1-2,TRBV7-2,TRBD1,CASSLIRTGNYGYTF,TGTGCCAGCAGCCTCATTAGGACAGGGAACTATGGCTACACCTTC
few,TRBJ1-1,TRBV7-2,.,CASSLRLGQHTEAFF,TGTGCCAGCAGCTTAAGATTAGGGCAGCACACTGAAGCTTTCTTT
.,TRBJ1-3,TRBV28,.,CASSLQGYGNTIYF,TGTGCCAGCAGTTTACAGGGATACGGAAACACCATATATTTT
few,TRBJ2-5,TRBV19,.,CASQGTFKETQYF,TGTGCCAGCCAGGGAACCTTTAAGGAGACCCAGTACTTC
.,TRBJ1-1,TRBV28,.,CASSLGIQGGNTEAFF,TGTGCCAGCAGTTTAGGGATACAGGGTGGGAACACTGAAGCTTTCTTT
.,TRBJ1-3,TRBV10-3,TRBD1,CAIRDDRDFGNTIYF,TGTGCCATCAGGGACGACAGGGACTTTGGAAACACCATATATTTT
medium-sized,TRBJ2-7,TRBV20-1,.,CSASFGEQYF,TGCAGTGCTAGTTTCGGGGAGCAGTACTTC
.,TRBJ2-7,TRBV6-1,.,CASRKDPPTPEQYF,TGTGCCAGCAGGAAGGACCCACCGACGCCCGAGCAGTACTTC
.,TRBJ2-7,TRBV27,TRBD1,CASSNRQGAYEQYF,TGTGCCAGCAGTAACCGACAGGGGGCCTACGAGCAGTACTTC
.,TRBJ2-2,TRBV10-3,.,CAIRAENTGELFF,TGTGCCATCAGGGCGGAAAACACCGGGGAGCTGTTTTTT
.,TRBJ2-3,TRBV19,.,CASSMDTPTDTQYF,TGTGCCAGTAGTATGGACACCCCCACAGATACGCAGTATTTT
.,TRBJ2-1,TRBV4-3,.,CASSYVRSRGEQFF,TGCGCCAGCAGTTACGTGCGTAGTAGGGGTGAGCAGTTCTTC
.,TRBJ1-2,TRBV5-1,.,CASSWDGGYTF,TGCGCCAGCAGTTGGGACGGTGGCTACACCTTC
.,TRBJ1-1,TRBV14,.,CASSQGWGGTEAFF,TGTGCCAGCAGCCAAGGATGGGGGGGCACTGAAGCTTTCTTT
.,TRBJ1-2,TRBV5-5,.,CASSLAQGFGYTF,TGTGCCAGCAGCTTGGCCCAGGGGTTTGGCTACACCTTC
.,TRBJ1-2,TRBV5-6,.,CASSWQGTNYGYTF,TGTGCCAGCAGCTGGCAGGGGACCAACTATGGCTACACCTTC
.,TRBJ1-6,TRBV4-1,.,CASSLLIGAYNSPLHF,TGCGCCAGCAGCCTCCTGATCGGCGCCTATAATTCACCCCTCCACTTT
.,TRBJ2-5,TRBV7-2,.,CASSLAKQETQYF,TGTGCCAGCAGCTTAGCAAAGCAAGAGACCCAGTACTTC
.,TRBJ2-1,TRBV13,.,CASSLVVAAYNEQFF,TGTGCCAGCAGCTTAGTGGTGGCCGCGTACAATGAGCAGTTCTTC
.,TRBJ2-7,TRBV4-3,.,CASSQYGTEQTYEQYF,TGCGCCAGCAGCCAATACGGGACGGAACAAACCTACGAGCAGTACTTC
.,TRBJ1-2,TRBV19,TRBD1,CASSLDQGAYGYTF,TGTGCCAGTAGTCTCGACCAGGGGGCGTATGGCTACACCTTC
.,TRBJ2-1,TRBV6-9,.,CASSYCRDGVNEQFF,TGTGCCAGCAGTTATTGCCGGGACGGAGTGAATGAGCAGTTCTTC
.,TRBJ2-2,TRBV6-1,.,CASSNPRGELFF,TGTGCCAGCAGTAATCCTCGGGGGGAGCTGTTTTTT
few,TRBJ1-4,TRBV6-5,.,CASRFTRWEKLFF,TGTGCCAGCAGATTCACCAGGTGGGAAAAACTGTTTTTT
.,TRBJ2-7,TRBV28,.,CASSLEGPRDQQYF,TGTGCCAGCAGTTTGGAGGGCCCCCGAGACCAGCAGTACTTC
.,TRBJ2-7,TRBV6-1,.,CASSGLRGGALVEQYF,TGTGCCAGCAGTGGCCTAAGGGGGGGCGCGTTGGTTGAGCAGTACTTC
medium-sized,TRBJ1-5,TRBV18,TRBD1,CASSLRQGGSNQPQHF,TGTGCCAGCTCACTAAGACAGGGCGGCAGCAATCAGCCCCAGCATTTT
once,TRBJ1-1,TRBV11-2,TRBD1,CVTGGQGFGITEAFF,TGTGTCACTGGGGGACAGGGGTTTGGTATCACTGAAGCTTTCTTT
.,TRBJ2-3,TRBV4-3,TRBD2,CASSQDPTSGTSTDTQYF,TGCGCCAGCAGCCAAGACCCGACTAGCGGGACAAGCACAGATACGCAGTATTTT
once,TRBJ1-2,TRBV19,.,CASKQGSRDGYTF,TGTGCCAGTAAACAGGGATCGAGGGATGGCTACACCTTC
.,TRBJ1-3,TRBV30,.,CAWSTGPGNTIYF,TGTGCCTGGTCTACGGGCCCTGGAAACACCATATATTTT
.,TRBJ1-5,TRBV6-1,.,CASSDWKGSGQPQHF,TGTGCCAGCAGTGATTGGAAGGGGTCGGGTCAGCCCCAGCATTTT
.,TRBJ2-1,TRBV5-1,.,CASSLAGGTGNEQFF,TGCGCCAGCAGCTTGGCCGGCGGGACGGGCAATGAGCAGTTCTTC
.,TRBJ1-1,TRBV7-8,.,CASSGEGTARRTEAFF,TGTGCCAGCAGTGGTGAGGGAACAGCTCGGCGGACTGAAGCTTTCTTT
.,TRBJ1-1,TRBV5-1,.,CASSLGQDFRAFF,TGCGCCAGCAGCTTGGGACAGGACTTTCGGGCTTTCTTT
.,TRBJ2-1,TRBV7-2,.,CASSLAGSNEQFF,TGTGCCAGCAGCTTAGCGGGCTCCAATGAGCAGTTCTTC
medium-sized,TRBJ2-3,TRBV27,.,CASSSLDRDTQYF,TGTGCCAGCAGTTCCCTCGACAGAGATACGCAGTATTTT